Following are 2 T cell receptor beta chains from one sample sequenced in a study of OX40 agonist ivuxolimab in advanced cancers. Method: immunoSEQ multiplex PCR; TCRdb's copy keeps in-frame clones and lacks some. Found here are approximately 60,000 clones, under 85% of them singletons; the top ten hold 3.1%. Sequenced material: CD4+ or CD8+ T cells sorted from blood, taken in a trial of the OX40 agonist ivuxolimab. The receptors come from an adult with an advanced solid tumor such as melanoma, head and neck, liver or kidney cancer.

The V call is TRBV6-6, the J call TRBJ1-1, with TRBD1 identical over 8 bases. This CDR3 has 15 amino acids. The trim removed 1 base at V and 4 bases at J, leaving 5 bases unmatched. CDR1 MNHNY and CDR2 SVGAGI come from the germline V gene (reference sequence). The CDR3 reads CASSYFRQGTTEAFF. The CDR3 nucleotides are TGTGCCAGCAGTTACTTCAGACAGGGGACCACTGAAGCTTTCTTT.

The rearrangement uses TRBV7-9 and TRBJ1-1, with 10 bases aligning to TRBD1. V lost 5 bases to trimming and J lost 0 bases; unmatched junction nucleotides: 9. CDR1 and CDR2 (germline): SEHNR, FQNEAQ (reference sequence). The CDR3 covers 17 residues. CDR3 region: CASSPRDRGFMNTEAFF. The CDR3 nucleotides are TGTGCCAGCAGCCCCCGGGACAGGGGTTTTATGAACACTGAAGCTTTCTTT.